Listed here are 17 T cell receptor beta chains from one sample, sequenced in a study of blood T cell repertoires in COVID-19. Sequencing used immunoSEQ multiplex PCR; TCRdb keeps in-frame clones, though not all of them. The table shows nearly 95,000 clones, with roughly 84% occurring only once. What was sequenced was peripheral blood. The receptor source for this set is a woman of 80 years or more with acute or convalescent COVID-19.

J is TRBJ2-5 and V is TRBV29-1, with a weak D call TRBD1 (6 bases). Deletions cut 4 bases from V and 3 bases from J, with 9 bases between. Germline CDR1 and CDR2: SQVTM and ANQGSEA. The CDR3 contains 12 residues. CDR3 sequence reads: CSVGRTEETQYF. The CDR3 coding sequence is TGCAGCGTTGGGAGGACAGAAGAGACCCAGTACTTC.

J is TRBJ1-4 and V is TRBV21-1; the D segment call TRBD1 is taken from the table without a DNA check. TRBV21-1 is deemed a pseudogene. The CDR3 has 16 residues. The CDR3 DNA reads TGTGCCAGCAGCAACCCACCGGACAGGGAGGACGAAAAACTGTTTTTT. As protein: CASSNPPDREDEKLFF.

V and J are TRBV28 and TRBJ2-2, with D maybe TRBD2 (7 bases). Germline values: CDR1 MDHEN, CDR2 SYDVKM. CDR3 length: 18 residues. V dropped 0 bases and J dropped 2 bases, with 16 bases sitting between them. CDR3 protein: CASSLWQGGDINTGELFF. For the CDR3, the DNA is TGTGCCAGCAGTTTATGGCAAGGGGGGGACATTAACACCGGGGAGCTGTTTTTT.

The gene calls are TRBV20-1 and TRBJ1-2; D gene ambiguous. Trimming removed 0 bases from V and 10 bases from J, with 9 bases in between. CDR1 DFQATT and CDR2 SNEGSKA come from the germline V gene (reference sequence). This CDR3 has 11 amino acids. CDR3 sequence (DNA): TGCAGTGCTAGAGATTGGACTGCCTACACCTTC. As protein: CSARDWTAYTF.

The V and J genes are TRBV11-2 and TRBJ2-1; 9 positions agree with TRBD2. The CDR3 sequence is 15 residues long. The junction had 6 bases not matched to a gene; V was cut back by 5 bases and J by 4 bases. CDR1 SGHAT and CDR2 FQNNGV come from the germline V gene. CDR3 bases: TGTGCCAGCAGCATTAGCGGGGGTAGTTACAATGAGCAGTTCTTC. This translates into CASSISGGSYNEQFF. Using reference TRBV11-2 and TRBJ2-1 for the parts outside the CDR3, the full variable domain is EAGVAQSPRYKIIEKRQSVAFWCNPISGHATLYWYQQILGQGPKLLIQFQNNGVVDDSQLPKDRFSAERLKGVDSTLKIQPAKLEDSAVYLCASSISGGSYNEQFFGPGTRLTVL.

The sample holds a few counts of this clone. This rearrangement joins TRBV2 to TRBJ1-3, with a tentative D call TRBD1 (6 bases). CDR1 is SNHLY and CDR2 is FYNNEI in the germline V gene. V was trimmed by 2 bases and J by 2 bases, leaving 13 bases between them. This CDR3 has 16 residues. The CDR3, as DNA: TGTGCCAGCAGTGAACTCGGGGGGGCAGCTGGAAACACCATATATTTT. Encoded protein: CASSELGGAAGNTIYF.

V and J are TRBV6-2 or TRBV6-3 and TRBJ1-5, with 7 bases identical to TRBD1. V was clipped by 5 bases and J by 4 bases; unmatched bases: 5. The germline gives CDR1 MNHEY, CDR2 SVGEGT. The CDR3 sequence is 14 residues long. CDR3 nucleotides: TGTGCCAGCAGTCGACGGGACAGAAATCAGCCCCAGCATTTT. Protein: CASSRRDRNQPQHF.

This clone showed up just once. The J gene is TRBJ2-1, the V gene TRBV25-1; D possibly corresponds to TRBD2 (5 bases). Trimming pared 2 bases from V and 10 bases from J, leaving 15 bases between. The CDR3 extends over 14 amino acids. From germline, CDR1 is MGHDK and CDR2 SYGVNS. Here the CDR3 DNA reads TGTGCCAGCAGTGAACGATCCCGGGGAAGAGAGCAGTTCTTC. This gives the protein CASSERSRGREQFF.

The J gene is TRBJ1-1, the V gene TRBV7-3; TRBD1 matches 7 bases. Germline V gene data show CDR1 as SGHTA and CDR2 as FQGTGA. CDR3 length: 14 amino acids. With 4 bases clipped from V and 1 base from J, the junction kept 3 bases outside the gene matches. The CDR3 DNA sequence: TGTGCCAGCAGCTCGGGACAGCCGAACACTGAAGCTTTCTTT. Its translation is CASSSGQPNTEAFF.

The gene calls are TRBV29-1 and TRBJ1-2; tentatively, D is TRBD1 (5 bases). The CDR3 loop spans 15 amino acids. The ends were cut back, 0 bases at V and 5 bases at J, with 16 bases in the middle. Germline CDR1 reads SQVTM; CDR2 reads ANQGSEA. CDR3 amino acids: CSVEEQESAVYGYTF. The CDR3 DNA follows: TGCAGCGTTGAAGAACAGGAGAGCGCGGTGTATGGCTACACCTTC.

This clone was detected a few times. V usage is TRBV3-1 (or the pseudogene TRBV3-2) and J usage is TRBJ2-2, with 8 bases that match TRBD2. Germline values: CDR1 LGHDT, CDR2 YNNKEL (reference sequence). Unmatched junction bases numbered 9, after V lost 1 base and J lost 2 bases. The CDR3 has 18 amino acids. This chain's CDR3 is CASSQGSGGRLNTGELFF. Here the CDR3 DNA reads TGTGCCAGCAGCCAAGGGTCGGGCGGGAGGTTAAACACCGGGGAGCTGTTTTTT.

The genes are TRBV3-1 (or the pseudogene TRBV3-2) and TRBJ2-1; D remains unclear. The V end was cut by 1 base, the J end by 1 base, with 2 bases between. This CDR3 is 13 amino acids long. The germline V gene encodes CDR1 LGHDT and CDR2 YNNKEL (reference sequence). The CDR3 loop reads CASSQASYNEQFF. CDR3 nucleotides: TGTGCCAGCAGCCAAGCTTCCTACAATGAGCAGTTCTTC.

This chain's CDR3 is CASSFSLVTDTQYF. The CDR3 nucleotides read TGTGCCAGCAGTTTCAGTTTGGTCACAGATACGCAGTATTTT. The V gene is TRBV28, the J gene TRBJ2-3; no reliable D call. V lost 3 bases to trimming and J lost 2 bases, with 9 bases between them. The CDR3 is 14 amino acids. CDR1 and CDR2 from the germline V gene are MDHEN and SYDVKM.

V and J are TRBV2 and TRBJ2-3, with unresolved D. The germline V and J ends were trimmed by 1 base and 4 bases, with 15 bases remaining between them. CDR3 length equals 16 residues. The V gene's germline CDR1 is SNHLY and CDR2 FYNNEI. This CDR3 reads CASSEESGASADTQYF. CDR3 nucleotides: TGTGCCAGCAGTGAAGAGTCCGGAGCGTCTGCAGATACGCAGTATTTT. The whole variable domain, filled in from reference TRBV2 and TRBJ2-3, reads EPEVTQTPSHQVTQMGQEVILRCVPISNHLYFYWYRQILGQKVEFLVSFYNNEISEKSEIFDDQFSVERPDGSNFTLKIRSTKLEDSAMYFCASSEESGASADTQYFGPGTRLTVL.

The J gene is TRBJ1-5, the V gene TRBV6-1; D is possibly TRBD1 (5 bases). Germline V gene lookup returns CDR1 MNHNS and CDR2 SASEGT. The ends were cut back, 2 bases at V and 0 bases at J, with 8 bases in the middle. The CDR3 has 15 amino acids. CDR3 residues: CASSERGPSNQPQHF. CDR3 sequence (DNA): TGTGCCAGCAGTGAAAGGGGCCCTAGCAATCAGCCCCAGCATTTT.

V and J are TRBV6-5 and TRBJ1-1, with TRBD1 as a possible D gene (5 bases). Germline V CDR1 and CDR2: MNHEY, SVGAGI. V shed 8 bases and J shed 1 base, with 11 bases lying between them. This CDR3 has 13 amino acids. In DNA, the CDR3 is TGTGCCAGCGTACGGGGGACGAACACTGAAGCTTTCTTT. Translated: CASVRGTNTEAFF.

The gene calls are TRBV6-5 and TRBJ1-1; D unresolved. CDR3 length: 11 amino acids. Germline V gene lookup returns CDR1 MNHEY and CDR2 SVGAGI. Trimming pared 6 bases from V and 1 base from J, leaving 3 bases between. CDR3 region: CASSWNTEAFF. The CDR3 DNA reads TGTGCCAGCAGCTGGAACACTGAAGCTTTCTTT.